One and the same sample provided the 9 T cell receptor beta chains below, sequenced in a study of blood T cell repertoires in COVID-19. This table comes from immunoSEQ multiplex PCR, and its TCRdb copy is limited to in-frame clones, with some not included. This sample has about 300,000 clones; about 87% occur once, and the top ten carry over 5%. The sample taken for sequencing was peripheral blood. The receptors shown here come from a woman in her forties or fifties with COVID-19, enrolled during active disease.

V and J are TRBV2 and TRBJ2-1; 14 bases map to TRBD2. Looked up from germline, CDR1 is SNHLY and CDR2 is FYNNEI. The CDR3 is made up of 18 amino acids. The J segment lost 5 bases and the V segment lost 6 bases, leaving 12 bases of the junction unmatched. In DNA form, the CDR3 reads TGTGCCAGCAGCGGACTAGCGGGAGGAGGGGGGGGAAACAATGAGCAGTTCTTC. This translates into CASSGLAGGGGGNNEQFF.

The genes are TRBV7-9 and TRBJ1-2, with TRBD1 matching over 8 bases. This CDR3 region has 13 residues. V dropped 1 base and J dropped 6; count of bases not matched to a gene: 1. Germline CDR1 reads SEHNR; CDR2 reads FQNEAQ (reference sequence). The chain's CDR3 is CASSLVTGDGYTF. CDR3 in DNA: TGTGCCAGCAGCTTAGTGACAGGGGATGGCTACACCTTC. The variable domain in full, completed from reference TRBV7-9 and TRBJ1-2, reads DTGVSQNPRHKITKRGQNVTFRCDPISEHNRLYWYRQTLGQGPEFLTYFQNEAQLEKSRLLSDRFSAERPKGSFSTLEIQRTEQGDSAMYLCASSLVTGDGYTFGSGTRLTVV.

As DNA, the CDR3 is TGTGCCAGCAGTTTTGACACGTACAATGAGCAGTTCTTC. Translation: CASSFDTYNEQFF. The chain employs TRBV28 and TRBJ2-1, with D unclear. Trimming took off 3 bases at V and 4 bases at J, with 7 bases between the two ends. The CDR3 consists of 13 residues. In germline, CDR1 is MDHEN, CDR2 SYDVKM.

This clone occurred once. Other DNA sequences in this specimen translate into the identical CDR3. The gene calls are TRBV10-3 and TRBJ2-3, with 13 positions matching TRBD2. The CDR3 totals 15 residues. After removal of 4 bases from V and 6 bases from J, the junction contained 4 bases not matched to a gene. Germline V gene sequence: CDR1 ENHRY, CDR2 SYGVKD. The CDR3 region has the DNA TGTGCCATCAGTGCTGGACTAGCGGGAGCGGATACGCAGTATTTT. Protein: CAISAGLAGADTQYF.

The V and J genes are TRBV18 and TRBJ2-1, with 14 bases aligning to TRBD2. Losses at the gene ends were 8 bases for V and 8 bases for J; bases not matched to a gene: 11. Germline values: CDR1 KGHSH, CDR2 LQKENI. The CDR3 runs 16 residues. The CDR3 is CASRRLAGGPVDEQFF. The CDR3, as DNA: TGTGCCAGCCGCAGACTAGCGGGAGGGCCGGTGGATGAGCAGTTCTTC.

The CDR3 DNA is TGTGCCAGCAGTTTGGGGACAGGGGGCCGTGGCTACACCTTC. This translates into CASSLGTGGRGYTF. The V and J genes are TRBV28 and TRBJ1-2; 12 nucleotides match TRBD1. Germline trimming cut 3 bases from V and 7 bases from J; bases unmatched to any gene: 3. Germline V lookup: CDR1 MDHEN, CDR2 SYDVKM. This CDR3 spans 14 amino acids.

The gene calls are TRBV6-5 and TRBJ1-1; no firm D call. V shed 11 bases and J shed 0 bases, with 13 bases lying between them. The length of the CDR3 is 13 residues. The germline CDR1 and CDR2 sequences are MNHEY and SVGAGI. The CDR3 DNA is TGTGCCCAACTCGGGGATATGAACACTGAAGCTTTCTTT. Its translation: CAQLGDMNTEAFF.

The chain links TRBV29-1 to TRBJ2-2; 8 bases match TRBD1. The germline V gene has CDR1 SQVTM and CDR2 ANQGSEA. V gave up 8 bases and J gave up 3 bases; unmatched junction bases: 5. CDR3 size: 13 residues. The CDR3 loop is CSLRDRYTGELFF. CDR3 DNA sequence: TGCAGCCTCCGGGACAGGTACACCGGGGAGCTGTTTTTT.

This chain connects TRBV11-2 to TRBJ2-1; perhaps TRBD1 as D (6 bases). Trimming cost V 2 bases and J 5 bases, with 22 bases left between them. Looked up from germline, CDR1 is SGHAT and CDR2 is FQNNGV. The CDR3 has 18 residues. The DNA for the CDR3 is TGTGCCAGCAGCTTAAGAAATTGGGACACTGTCATTAACAATGAGCAGTTCTTC. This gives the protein CASSLRNWDTVINNEQFF.